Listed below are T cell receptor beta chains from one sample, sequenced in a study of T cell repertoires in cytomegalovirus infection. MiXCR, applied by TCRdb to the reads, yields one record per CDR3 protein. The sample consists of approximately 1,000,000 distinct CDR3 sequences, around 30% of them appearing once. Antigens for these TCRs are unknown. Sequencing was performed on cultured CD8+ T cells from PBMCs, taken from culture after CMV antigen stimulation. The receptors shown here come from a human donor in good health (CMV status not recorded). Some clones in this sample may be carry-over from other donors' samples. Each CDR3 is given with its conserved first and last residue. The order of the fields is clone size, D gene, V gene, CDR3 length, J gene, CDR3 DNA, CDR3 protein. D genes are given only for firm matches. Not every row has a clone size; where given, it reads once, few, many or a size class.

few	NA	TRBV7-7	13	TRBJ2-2	TGTGCTAGCAGCTCGGGGTTCACCGGGGAGCTGTTTTTT	CASSSGFTGELFF
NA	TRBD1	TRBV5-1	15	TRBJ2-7	TGCGCCAGCAGCTTGAGGGGGACAGGAGTTCTCCAGCAGTACTTC	CASSLRGTGVLQQYF
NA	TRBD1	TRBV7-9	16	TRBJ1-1	TGTGCCAGCAGCTTAGAATTCGGGGACAGGGGCATAATTGCTTTCTTT	CASSLEFGDRGIIAFF
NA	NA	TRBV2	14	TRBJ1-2	TGTGCCAGCCCCCCTGTAGAGGCTAACTATGGCTACACCTTC	CASPPVEANYGYTF
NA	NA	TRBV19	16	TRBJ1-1	TGTGCCAGTAGTGTCCCCCGGGGGAGGCTTAACACTGAAGCTTTCTTT	CASSVPRGRLNTEAFF
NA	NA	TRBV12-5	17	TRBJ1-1	TGTGCTAGTGGTTTAGCAGGGGTCGGGCAAACACCCGCTGAAGCTTTCTTT	CASGLAGVGQTPAEAFF
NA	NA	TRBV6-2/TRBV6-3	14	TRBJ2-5	TGTGCCAGCTTTCCCCGGGACCGCCAAGAGACCCAGTACTTC	CASFPRDRQETQYF
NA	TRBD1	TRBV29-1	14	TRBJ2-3	TGCAGCGTGAACCGGGACAGGGGGCCAGATACGCAGTATTTT	CSVNRDRGPDTQYF
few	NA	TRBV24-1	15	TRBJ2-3	TGTGCCACCAGTGATTTCCAGGGCGCCACAGATACGCAGTATTTT	CATSDFQGATDTQYF
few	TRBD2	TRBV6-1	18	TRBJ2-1	TGTGCCAGCAGTGAAGAGGGGCTAGCGGGGGGCTCCTACAATGAGCAGTTCTTC	CASSEEGLAGGSYNEQFF
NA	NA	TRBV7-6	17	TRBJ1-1	TGTGCCAGCAGCCAGAACGTCGTGTCGAGGCCGAACACTGAAGCTTTCTTT	CASSQNVVSRPNTEAFF
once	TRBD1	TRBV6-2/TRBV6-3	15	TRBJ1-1	TGTGCCAGCAGTTACGCGCCGGGACAGGGTGCTGAAGCTTTCTTT	CASSYAPGQGAEAFF
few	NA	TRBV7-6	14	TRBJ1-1	TGTGCCAGCAGCTTATTACAGCGAGACACTGAAGCTTTCTTT	CASSLLQRDTEAFF
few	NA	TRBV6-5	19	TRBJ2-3	TGTGCCAGCAGTCCAACCAGAACGACAGGCCTTATTAGTGCAGATACGCAGTATTTT	CASSPTRTTGLISADTQYF
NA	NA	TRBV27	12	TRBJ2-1	TGTGCCAGCAGTTTACGGGAAAATGAGCAGTTCTTC	CASSLRENEQFF
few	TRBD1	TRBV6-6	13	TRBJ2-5	TGTGCCAGCAGAACTAACAGGGGGGAGACCCAGTACTTC	CASRTNRGETQYF
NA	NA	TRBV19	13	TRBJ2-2	TGTGCCAGTCAAGGGACGTACACCGGGGAGCTGTTTTTT	CASQGTYTGELFF
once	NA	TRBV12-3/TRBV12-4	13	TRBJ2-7	TGTGCCAGCAACAAAGGACGGGGGCCCGAGCAGTACTTC	CASNKGRGPEQYF
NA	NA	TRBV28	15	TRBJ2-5	TGTGCCAGCAGTAGAGGACAGATGGTGGAAGAGACCCAGTACTTC	CASSRGQMVEETQYF
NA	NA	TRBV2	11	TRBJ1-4	TGTGCCAGTTTGACACCTGAAAAACTGTTTTTT	CASLTPEKLFF
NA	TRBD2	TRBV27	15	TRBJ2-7	TGTGCCAGCAGTTTAGGGGGGGACCCCTCCTACGAGCAGTACTTC	CASSLGGDPSYEQYF
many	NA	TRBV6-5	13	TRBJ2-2	TGTGCCAGCAGTCCCGGCGTGCACGGGGAGCTGTTTTTT	CASSPGVHGELFF
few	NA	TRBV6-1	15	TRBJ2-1	TGTGCCAGTCGACCTCCAGGACAGACCTACAATGAGCAGTTCTTC	CASRPPGQTYNEQFF
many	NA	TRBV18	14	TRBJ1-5	TGTGCCAGCTCACTTGTTCCAGGGGTTCAGCCCCAGCATTTT	CASSLVPGVQPQHF
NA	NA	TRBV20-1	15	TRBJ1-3	TGCAGTGCTAGAGATCATGGCGTAACTGGAAACACCATATATTTT	CSARDHGVTGNTIYF
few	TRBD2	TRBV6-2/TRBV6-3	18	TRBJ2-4	TGTGCCAGCACCGAGGGGAGGGTTGGACCGTTAGCCAAAAACATTCAGTACTTC	CASTEGRVGPLAKNIQYF
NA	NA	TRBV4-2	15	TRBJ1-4	TGTGCCAGCAGCCAAGCGGCTACAACTAATGAAAAACTGTTTTTT	CASSQAATTNEKLFF
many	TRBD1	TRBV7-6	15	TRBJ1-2	TGTGCCAGCAGCTCTTTGACAGGGGGTCGAGATGGCTACACCTTC	CASSSLTGGRDGYTF
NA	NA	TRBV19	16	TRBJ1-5	TGTGCCAGTAGTACCCCGACACAAACTGGGGATCAGCCCCAGCATTTT	CASSTPTQTGDQPQHF
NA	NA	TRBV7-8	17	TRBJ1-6	TGTGCCAGCAGCCCAACTTACGGGGGCCCCTATAATTCACCCCTCCACTTT	CASSPTYGGPYNSPLHF
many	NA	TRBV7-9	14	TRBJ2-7	TGTGCCAGCAGCGGAGTACGGGGTCCTTACGAGCAGTACTTC	CASSGVRGPYEQYF
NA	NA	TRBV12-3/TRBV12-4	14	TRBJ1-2	TGTGCCAGCAGCCCGGGGGCCGTCGGGTATGGCTACACCTTC	CASSPGAVGYGYTF
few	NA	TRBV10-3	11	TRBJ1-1	TGTGCCATCGGGGTTAACACTGAAGCTTTCTTT	CAIGVNTEAFF
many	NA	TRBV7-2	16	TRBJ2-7	TGTGCCAGCAGTTCCCCCGGGCGATGGGGAACCTACGAGCAGTACTTC	CASSSPGRWGTYEQYF
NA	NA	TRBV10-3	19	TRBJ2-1	TGTGCCATCAGTGAGTCCCTCACCTCTACAGGGACCTCCTACAATGAGCAGTTCTTC	CAISESLTSTGTSYNEQFF
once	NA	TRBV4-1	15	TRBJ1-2	TGCGCCAGCAGCCAAGAAGTCCCAGGGCCGTATGGCTACACCTTC	CASSQEVPGPYGYTF
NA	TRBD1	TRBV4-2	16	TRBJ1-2	TGTGCCAGCAGCCAGGTTCCTACAGGGGACGCATATGGCTACACCTTC	CASSQVPTGDAYGYTF
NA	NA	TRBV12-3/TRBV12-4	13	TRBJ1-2	TGTGCCAGCAGCCCCCTTCTAGGGAATGGCTACACCTTC	CASSPLLGNGYTF
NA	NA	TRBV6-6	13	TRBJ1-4	TGTGTCAGCAGCGGGGGGGCAAATGAAAAACTGTTTTTT	CVSSGGANEKLFF
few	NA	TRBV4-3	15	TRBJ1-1	TGCGCCAGCAGCCAATCTCATCCGAAGAACACTGAAGCTTTCTTT	CASSQSHPKNTEAFF